What follows are 8 T cell receptor beta chains derived from one specimen sequenced in a study of blood T cell repertoires in COVID-19. The assay was immunoSEQ multiplex PCR, and TCRdb's table has in-frame clones only and misses some. The sample lists about 140,000 clones; just under 90% were seen once. Input material: peripheral blood. The source is an elderly woman with acute or convalescent COVID-19.

The chain has TRBV30 and TRBJ1-3; possible D gene TRBD1, 6 bases. Trimming took off 5 bases at V and 4 bases at J, with 15 bases between the two ends. This CDR3 region has 14 residues. Germline V gene lookup returns CDR1 GTSNPN and CDR2 SVGIG (reference sequence). The CDR3 DNA reads TGTGCCTGGCGCTACGCGGGGGCCGGAAACACCATATATTTT. It specifies CAWRYAGAGNTIYF.

J is TRBJ1-6 and V is TRBV21-1; the table gives TRBD1 as D, unverified against the DNA. TRBV21-1 is recorded as a pseudogene. The CDR3 length is 19 residues. The CDR3 bases are TGTGCCAGCAGTCCAAACAGGGCCTACTTCTACTCCTATAATTCACCCCTCCACTTT. Amino acid sequence: CASSPNRAYFYSYNSPLHF.

The V call is TRBV14, the J call TRBJ1-1; perhaps TRBD1 as D (6 bases). Germline CDR1 is SGHDN and CDR2 is FVKESK. This CDR3 is 14 amino acids long. V lost 4 bases and J 4 bases, leaving 13 bases between the germline ends. CDR3 DNA: TGTGCCAGCAGCCTACAGGGACGAGGCACTGAAGCTTTCTTT. The encoded protein is CASSLQGRGTEAFF. Supplemented by reference TRBV14 and TRBJ1-1, the full variable domain reads EAGVTQFPSHSVIEKGQTVTLRCDPISGHDNLYWYRRVMGKEIKFLLHFVKESKQDESGMPNNRFLAERTGGTYSTLKVQPAELEDSGVYFCASSLQGRGTEAFFGQGTRLTVV.

This chain uses TRBV7-2 with TRBJ2-7; tentatively, D is TRBD1 (6 bases). Germline V gene sequence: CDR1 SGHTA, CDR2 FQGNSA. The CDR3 runs to 14 residues. V lost 1 base and J lost 3, with 10 bases in between. The DNA for the CDR3 is TGTGCCAGCAGCTTAGGAGCAGGGGACTACGAGCAGTACTTC. This translates into CASSLGAGDYEQYF.

V and J are TRBV19 and TRBJ1-1, with a tentative D call TRBD1 (6 bases). The V end was cut by 4 bases, the J end by 1 base, with 16 bases between. Germline V gene lookup returns CDR1 LNHDA and CDR2 SQIVND (reference sequence). The CDR3 contains 16 residues. CDR3 sequence reads: CASSTLPGVANTEAFF. Here the CDR3 DNA reads TGTGCCAGTAGTACCTTACCAGGGGTGGCGAACACTGAAGCTTTCTTT. Combining the CDR3 with reference TRBV19 and TRBJ1-1 gives the whole variable domain DGGITQSPKYLFRKEGQNVTLSCEQNLNHDAMYWYRQDPGQGLRLIYYSQIVNDFQKGDIAEGYSVSREKKESFPLTVTSAQKNPTAFYLCASSTLPGVANTEAFFGQGTRLTVV.

V gene TRBV27 combines with J gene TRBJ1-1; D not resolved. Trimming took off 8 bases at V and 0 bases at J, with 13 bases between the two ends. Germline V gives CDR1 MNHEY, CDR2 SMNVEV (reference sequence). The CDR3 runs 14 residues. The CDR3 loop is CASSHSSMNTEAFF. CDR3 DNA sequence: TGTGCCAGCTCACACAGCTCCATGAACACTGAAGCTTTCTTT.

The rearrangement joins TRBV30 to TRBJ1-5, with 7 bases aligning to TRBD1. The CDR3 runs 15 residues. V lost 2 bases, J lost 4 bases, and 8 bases stayed unmatched. Germline CDR1 is GTSNPN and CDR2 is SVGIG (reference sequence). The CDR3 DNA follows: TGTGCCTGGAGTTCCGGGACAGTTAGAAATCAGCCCCAGCATTTT. This gives the protein CAWSSGTVRNQPQHF.

The genes are TRBV19 and TRBJ2-3; maybe TRBD1 (6 bases). Deletions cut 3 bases from V and 8 bases from J, with 15 bases between. The CDR3 consists of 14 residues. The germline gives CDR1 LNHDA, CDR2 SQIVND (reference sequence). CDR3 residues: CASSIDHTGFTQYF. Here the CDR3 DNA reads TGTGCCAGTAGTATCGATCACACAGGGTTTACGCAGTATTTT. The whole variable domain, remainder taken from reference TRBV19 and TRBJ2-3, is DGGITQSPKYLFRKEGQNVTLSCEQNLNHDAMYWYRQDPGQGLRLIYYSQIVNDFQKGDIAEGYSVSREKKESFPLTVTSAQKNPTAFYLCASSIDHTGFTQYFGPGTRLTVL.